These 25 T cell receptor beta chains originate from one sample sequenced in a study of PD-L1 blockade in urothelial cancer. Assay: immunoSEQ multiplex PCR; the TCRdb copy retains only in-frame clones and omits some. The sample lists fewer than 40,000 clones, approximately 92% occurring once. Sequenced here: PBMCs, sampled around atezolizumab (anti-PD-L1) treatment. Receptor source: a man between 65 and 80 years old with urothelial cancer.

The chain carries TRBV10-3 and TRBJ2-7; 7 nucleotides align to TRBD2. Germline loops: CDR1 ENHRY, CDR2 SYGVKD. J was trimmed by 0 bases and V by 10 bases; bases with no gene match: 6. The CDR3 is made up of 13 amino acids. The CDR3 DNA is TGTGCCACCCTCGGCGGGGGCTCCTACGAGCAGTACTTC. This sequence encodes CATLGGGSYEQYF.

V gene TRBV5-1 combines with J gene TRBJ2-7; 7 nucleotides align to TRBD2. From germline, CDR1 is SGHRS and CDR2 YFSETQ. The CDR3 is 15 amino acids. The trim removed 0 bases at V and 6 bases at J, leaving 9 bases unmatched. In nucleotides, the CDR3 is TGCGCCAGCAGCTTGGTGGCGGGAGCCACCGGCGAGCAGTACTTC. Translated: CASSLVAGATGEQYF.

The chain employs TRBV29-1 and TRBJ1-1; the match to TRBD1 covers 9 bases. V trimming: 7 bases; J trimming: 1 base; junction bases outside the gene matches: 4. CDR3 size: 13 residues. Germline V gives CDR1 SQVTM, CDR2 ANQGSEA. CDR3 sequence reads: CSGGQGGNTEAFF. CDR3 DNA sequence: TGCAGCGGGGGACAGGGAGGGAACACTGAAGCTTTCTTT.

The genes are TRBV5-1 and TRBJ2-5; the D gene is possibly TRBD2 (5 bases). The germline V gene encodes CDR1 SGHRS and CDR2 YFSETQ. CDR3 size: 16 residues. V was clipped by 4 bases and J by 0 bases, with 16 bases between them. The CDR3 DNA sequence: TGCGCCAGCAGCGTAATGAGCGGTACTAACCAAGAGACCCAGTACTTC. This translates into CASSVMSGTNQETQYF.

The V call is TRBV7-8, the J call TRBJ2-7; D unclear. V dropped 1 base and J dropped 2 bases, with 9 bases sitting between them. The CDR3 sequence is 14 residues long. Germline CDR1 SGHVS, CDR2 FQNEAQ. CDR3 nucleotides: TGTGCCAGCAGCTTAGACGAGGTGACCTACGAGCAGTACTTC. Residues: CASSLDEVTYEQYF.

The chain links TRBV6-1 to TRBJ2-1; D is unresolved. V lost 8 bases, J lost 9 bases, and 20 bases lay in between. The CDR3 is 14 amino acids. CDR1 and CDR2 from the germline V gene are MNHNS and SASEGT. As DNA, the CDR3 is TGTGCCAGCCTTAGAAAGGAGAATGTCCCTGAGCAGTTCTTC. It yields the protein CASLRKENVPEQFF.

The chain carries TRBV7-6 and TRBJ2-4; 10 positions match TRBD2. This CDR3 has 14 amino acids. The germline V gene has CDR1 SGHVS and CDR2 FNYEAQ. V gave up 5 bases and J gave up 8 bases; unmatched junction bases: 6. The CDR3: CASSQREGGYIQYF. In DNA form, the CDR3 reads TGTGCCAGCAGCCAGCGGGAGGGTGGGTACATTCAGTACTTC.

This clone was found a few times. The chain carries TRBV28 and TRBJ2-7; D unresolved. Germline V CDR1 and CDR2: MDHEN, SYDVKM. The CDR3 loop spans 11 amino acids. The ends were cut back, 9 bases at V and 3 bases at J, with 9 bases in the middle. CDR3 loop: CASNKYYEQYF. The CDR3 DNA is TGTGCCAGTAACAAATACTACGAGCAGTACTTC.

This clone was seen just once. CDR3 sequence: CASSLTSDNSYEQYF. The CDR3 DNA is TGCGCCAGCAGCCTTACTAGCGATAACTCCTACGAGCAGTACTTC. This chain connects TRBV5-1 to TRBJ2-7; 7 nucleotides agree with TRBD2. Unmatched junction bases numbered 7, after V lost 4 bases and J lost 0 bases. The CDR3 length is 15 residues. CDR1 and CDR2 (germline): SGHRS, YFSETQ. The whole variable domain, remainder taken from reference TRBV5-1 and TRBJ2-7, is KAGVTQTPRYLIKTRGQQVTLSCSPISGHRSVSWYQQTPGQGLQFLFEYFSETQRNKGNFPGRFSGRQFSNSRSEMNVSTLELGDSALYLCASSLTSDNSYEQYFGPGTRLTVT.

The genes are TRBV5-1 and TRBJ2-3, with a weak D call TRBD2 (6 bases). V lost 2 bases and J 3 bases, leaving 19 bases between the germline ends. Looked up from germline, CDR1 is SGHRS and CDR2 is YFSETQ. The CDR3 has 17 residues. DNA for the CDR3: TGCGCCAGCAGCTTATGGTACCCCGTTGGGGGGACAGATACGCAGTATTTT. It codes for CASSLWYPVGGTDTQYF. The full variable domain, rest sourced from reference TRBV5-1 and TRBJ2-3, is KAGVTQTPRYLIKTRGQQVTLSCSPISGHRSVSWYQQTPGQGLQFLFEYFSETQRNKGNFPGRFSGRQFSNSRSEMNVSTLELGDSALYLCASSLWYPVGGTDTQYFGPGTRLTVL.

The rearrangement uses TRBV19 and TRBJ2-1, with 12 bases lining up with TRBD2. With 6 bases clipped from V and 7 bases from J, the junction kept 7 bases outside the gene matches. Germline CDR1 LNHDA, CDR2 SQIVND (reference sequence). CDR3 size: 15 residues. For the CDR3, the DNA is TGTGCCAGTAGCTCACTAGCGGGGGGACCTAATGAGCAGTTCTTC. It encodes CASSSLAGGPNEQFF.

The chain is built from TRBV5-4 and TRBJ2-7; 7 nucleotides match TRBD2. From germline, CDR1 is SGHNT and CDR2 YYREEE (reference sequence). V lost 3 bases to trimming and J lost 4 bases; unmatched junction nucleotides: 7. The CDR3 spans 14 residues. CDR3 loop: CASSWGGSRYEQYF. The CDR3 DNA sequence: TGTGCCAGCAGCTGGGGGGGGTCTCGGTACGAGCAGTACTTC.

This chain connects TRBV18 to TRBJ1-1, with D perhaps matching TRBD1 (6 bases). V was trimmed by 0 bases and J by 4 bases, leaving 12 bases between them. The germline CDR1 and CDR2 sequences are KGHSH and LQKENI. The CDR3 has 15 amino acids. The CDR3 DNA reads TGTGCCAGCTCACCACCGTGGGGGCGAAGCACTGAAGCTTTCTTT. This codes for CASSPPWGRSTEAFF.

V is TRBV25-1 and J is TRBJ2-7; 10 bases are shared with TRBD2. This CDR3 region has 14 residues. CDR1 MGHDK and CDR2 SYGVNS come from the germline V gene. Germline trimming cut 2 bases from V and 4 bases from J; bases unmatched to any gene: 2. Here the CDR3 DNA reads TGTGCCAGCAGTGAACAAGCGGGAGGGTACGAGCAGTACTTC. Encoded protein: CASSEQAGGYEQYF.

The rearrangement links TRBV10-1 to TRBJ2-3; possible D gene TRBD1, 6 bases. This CDR3 region has 13 residues. Germline lookup yields CDR1 WNHNN and CDR2 SYGVQD (reference sequence). Trimming removed 6 bases at V and 2 bases at J, with 9 bases between. CDR3 sequence (DNA): TGCGCCAGCAGCAGGGACATCACAGATACGCAGTATTTT. Translated: CASSRDITDTQYF.

The chain recombines TRBV6-5 with TRBJ2-7, with a weak D call TRBD1 (5 bases). The germline V gene has CDR1 MNHEY and CDR2 SVGAGI. V was pared by 4 bases and J by 7 bases, with 11 bases between. The CDR3 is 12 residues long. DNA for the CDR3: TGTGCCAGCAGTTCGTCAGCAGGGGAGCAGTACTTC. Translating gives CASSSSAGEQYF.

Concerning this clone itself: A much larger clone sits a single nucleotide away, making a read error possible. V and J are TRBV9 and TRBJ2-1; 10 nucleotides agree with TRBD2. The germline CDR1 and CDR2 sequences are SGDLS and YYNGEE. The CDR3 spans 15 residues. The CDR3 loop reads CVSSELAGFSNEQFF. CDR3 DNA sequence: TGTGTCAGCAGTGAACTAGCGGGATTTAGCAATGAGCAGTTCTTC.

CDR3 DNA: TGTGCCAGCAGTCCGTTGTTGACCGGGACAGGGGCCTACGAGCAGTACTTC. This encodes CASSPLLTGTGAYEQYF. V usage is TRBV5-6 and J usage is TRBJ2-7, with 10 bases lining up with TRBD1. Per the germline V gene, CDR1 is SGHDT and CDR2 is YYEEEE. Trimming at V came to 5 bases and at J to 2 bases, leaving 13 bases not matched to a gene. The CDR3 runs 17 residues.

This clone was recorded a few times. CDR3 sequence: CASSLDVSSYNEQFF. Written as DNA, the CDR3 is TGTGCCAGCAGCTTAGATGTGAGCTCCTACAATGAGCAGTTCTTC. V and J are TRBV7-2 and TRBJ2-1; D not resolved. V was cut by 1 base and J by 0 bases, with 7 bases left in between. Germline loops: CDR1 SGHTA, CDR2 FQGNSA. The CDR3 is 15 amino acids.

This chain uses TRBV6-1 with TRBJ2-7, with D tentatively TRBD2 (6 bases). V was shortened by 2 bases and J by 0 bases, with 11 bases between the two germline ends. The CDR3 loop spans 15 amino acids. From germline, CDR1 is MNHNS and CDR2 SASEGT. For the CDR3, the DNA is TGTGCCAGCAGTGAATTGGGGGGAAGCTCCTACGAGCAGTACTTC. Its protein product is CASSELGGSSYEQYF.

The V and J genes are TRBV10-3 and TRBJ2-7; D might be TRBD2 (6 bases). Germline V gives CDR1 ENHRY, CDR2 SYGVKD. The CDR3 runs to 15 residues. Trimming took off 2 bases at V and 2 bases at J, with 13 bases between the two ends. In nucleotides, the CDR3 is TGTGCCATCAGTGAGGGGGGGTTAGTTACCTACGAGCAGTACTTC. It yields the protein CAISEGGLVTYEQYF.

This CDR3 is CARSFRGKQFF. CDR3 DNA sequence: TGTGCCAGAAGCTTTCGGGGGAAGCAGTTCTTC. The J gene is TRBJ2-1, the V gene TRBV5-3, with a weak D call TRBD2 (6 bases). TRBV5-3 is labeled an ORF, and its function is uncertain. The CDR3 covers 11 residues. V was cut by 2 bases and J by 11 bases, with 8 bases left in between.

The chain uses TRBV28 and TRBJ1-5; 9 positions agree with TRBD1. The CDR3 length is 15 residues. V was clipped by 5 bases and J by 4 bases; unmatched bases: 6. Germline V lookup: CDR1 MDHEN, CDR2 SYDVKM. Written as DNA, the CDR3 is TGTGCCAGCAGTCCCCCGGGACAGGGTAATCAGCCCCAGCATTTT. This encodes CASSPPGQGNQPQHF. Full variable domain (rest looked up from reference TRBV28 and TRBJ1-5): DVKVTQSSRYLVKRTGEKVFLECVQDMDHENMFWYRQDPGLGLRLIYFSYDVKMKEKGDIPEGYSVSREKKERFSLILESASTNQTSMYLCASSPPGQGNQPQHFGDGTRLSIL.

In its sample, this clone was seen once. The rearrangement joins TRBV2 to TRBJ2-3; TRBD2 matches at 8 bases. Germline CDR1 and CDR2: SNHLY and FYNNEI. The CDR3 covers 16 residues. J lost 2 bases, V lost 4 bases, and 8 bases had no gene match. The CDR3 is CASSVTSGTLTDTQYF. The CDR3 region has the DNA TGTGCCAGCAGTGTTACTAGCGGAACCCTCACAGATACGCAGTATTTT.

This clone has just one count. The V call is TRBV28, the J call TRBJ2-7; 8 bases are shared with TRBD2. In germline, CDR1 is MDHEN, CDR2 SYDVKM. This CDR3 is built from 16 residues. After removal of 2 bases from V and 5 bases from J, the junction contained 11 bases not matched to a gene. The CDR3 sequence is CASSLNAGSGVDEQYF. CDR3 bases: TGTGCCAGCAGTTTAAATGCGGGTAGCGGGGTAGACGAGCAGTACTTC.